This T cell receptor beta chain was found in a study of stem cell transplantation in POMP-related autoinflammatory disease. Concerning this clone itself: As yet, its antigen is unknown.

This CDR3 region has 13 residues. Study results and limitations: Across all analyzed T-cell subsets, patients with PRAID tended toward reduced diversity and increased clonality.

The table came from immunoSEQ multiplex PCR; TCRdb's copy has only in-frame clones and leaves some out. The data contain tens of thousands of clones, approximately 91% of them seen just once; the ten biggest clones take up around 0.72%. The TCR was taken from a human patient with POMP-related autoinflammation and immune dysregulation (PRAID). Some T cells here may be from the graft donor. Material: CD4+ T cells from PBMCs, obtained after stem cell transplantation. The J gene is TRBJ2-7, the V gene TRBV21-1; TRBD2, the D gene given by the table, was not confirmed from the DNA. TRBV21-1 is flagged as a pseudogene. In nucleotides, the CDR3 is TGTGCCAGCGGTGATGTGCGGCGAGACGAGCAGTACGTC. Its protein product is CASGDVRRDEQYV.